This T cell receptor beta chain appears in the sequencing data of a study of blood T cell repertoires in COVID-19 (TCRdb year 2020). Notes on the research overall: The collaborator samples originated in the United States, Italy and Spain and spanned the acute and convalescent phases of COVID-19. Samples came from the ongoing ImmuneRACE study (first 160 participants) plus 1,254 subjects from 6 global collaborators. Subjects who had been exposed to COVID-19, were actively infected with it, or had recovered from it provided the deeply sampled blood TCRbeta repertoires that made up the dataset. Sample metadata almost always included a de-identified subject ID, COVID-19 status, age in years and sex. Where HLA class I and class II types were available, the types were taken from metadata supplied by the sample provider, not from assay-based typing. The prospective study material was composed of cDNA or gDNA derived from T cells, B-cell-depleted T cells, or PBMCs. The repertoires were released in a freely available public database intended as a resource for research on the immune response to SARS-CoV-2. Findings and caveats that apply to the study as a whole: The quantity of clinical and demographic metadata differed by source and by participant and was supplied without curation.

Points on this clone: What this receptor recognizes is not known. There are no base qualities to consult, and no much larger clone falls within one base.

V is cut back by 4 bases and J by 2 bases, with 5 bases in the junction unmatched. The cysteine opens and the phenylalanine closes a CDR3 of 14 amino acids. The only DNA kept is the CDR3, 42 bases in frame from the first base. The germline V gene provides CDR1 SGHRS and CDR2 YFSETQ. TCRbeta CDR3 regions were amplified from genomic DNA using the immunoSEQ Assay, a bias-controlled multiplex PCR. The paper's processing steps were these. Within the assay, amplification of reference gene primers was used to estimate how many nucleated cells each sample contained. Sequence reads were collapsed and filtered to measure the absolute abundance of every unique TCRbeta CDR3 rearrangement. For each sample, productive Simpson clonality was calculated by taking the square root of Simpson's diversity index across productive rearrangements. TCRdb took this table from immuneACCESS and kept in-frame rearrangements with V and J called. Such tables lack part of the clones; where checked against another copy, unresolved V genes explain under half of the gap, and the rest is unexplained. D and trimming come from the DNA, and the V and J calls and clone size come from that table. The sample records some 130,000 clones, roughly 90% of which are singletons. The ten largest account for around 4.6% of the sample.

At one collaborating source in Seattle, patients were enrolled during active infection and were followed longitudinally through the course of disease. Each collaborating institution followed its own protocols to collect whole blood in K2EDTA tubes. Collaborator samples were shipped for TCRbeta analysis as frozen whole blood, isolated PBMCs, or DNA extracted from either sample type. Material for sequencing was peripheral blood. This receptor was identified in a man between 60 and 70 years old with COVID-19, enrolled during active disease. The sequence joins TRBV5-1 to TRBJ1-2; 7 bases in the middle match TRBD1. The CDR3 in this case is CASSPPGQNYGYTF. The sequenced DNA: TGCGCCAGCAGCCCGCCGGGACAGAACTATGGCTACACCTTC.